Each of the 15 T cell receptor beta chains below was sequenced from the same sample in a study of T cells in Graves' hyperthyroidism and ophthalmopathy. Authors of the study amplified TCR beta CDR3 regions from RNA transcripts. HTBI primers were employed in a first-round RT-PCR of the TCR CDR3. TCRdb analysed the multiplex PCR reads with MiXCR anew, one entry per CDR3 protein. The data contain hundreds of thousands of distinct CDR3 sequences, less than 15% of them seen just once; the ten biggest clones take up approximately 10%. Sequenced material: blood. The source of these receptors is a woman aged 18-29 years with Graves' hyperthyroidism.

This clonotype has at least ten counts. V is TRBV2 and J is TRBJ2-1; no firm D call. The CDR3 is 16 amino acids. With 2 bases removed from V and 2 bases from J, the gap between germline ends came to 13 bases. CDR1 and CDR2 (germline): SNHLY, FYNNEI. DNA for the CDR3: TGTGCCAGCAGTGAACTGACGAGCCAAGCCTACAATGAGCAGTTCTTC. Its translation is CASSELTSQAYNEQFF. The variable domain in full, completed from reference TRBV2 and TRBJ2-1, reads EPEVTQTPSHQVTQMGQEVILRCVPISNHLYFYWYRQILGQKVEFLVSFYNNEISEKSEIFDDQFSVERPDGSNFTLKIRSTKLEDSAMYFCASSELTSQAYNEQFFGPGTRLTVL.

This clonotype has a count of ten or more. The chain joins TRBV20-1 to TRBJ2-1; weak D call: TRBD2 (5 bases). With 5 bases removed from V and 3 bases from J, the gap between germline ends came to 8 bases. This CDR3 is 12 amino acids long. Germline V lookup: CDR1 DFQATT, CDR2 SNEGSKA (reference sequence). The CDR3 spells CSARGGYNEQFF. Written as DNA, the CDR3 is TGCAGTGCTCGAGGAGGCTACAATGAGCAGTTCTTC.

The sample holds a few counts of this clonotype. The chain uses TRBV20-1 and TRBJ2-5, with D tentatively TRBD2 (6 bases). Germline V CDR1 and CDR2: DFQATT, SNEGSKA (reference sequence). The germline V and J ends were trimmed by 1 base and 4 bases, with 16 bases remaining between them. The CDR3 sequence is 15 residues long. The CDR3 bases are TGCAGTGCTAGAGCCCTAGGTGGGGGGATAGAGACCCAGTACTTC. This gives the protein CSARALGGGIETQYF.

The rearrangement uses TRBV13 and TRBJ2-5, with D possibly being TRBD1 or TRBD2 (5 bases each). Trimming shortened V by 5 bases and J by 14 bases, and 15 bases separated the two germline ends. The CDR3 has 11 residues. The germline V gene has CDR1 PRHDT and CDR2 FYEKMQ (reference sequence). Here the CDR3 reads CASSGGLGRYF. The CDR3 region has the DNA TGTGCCAGCAGCGGAGGTTTGGGACGCTACTTC.

This clonotype was detected only a few times. The chain is built from TRBV7-2 and TRBJ2-2; 8 bases agree with TRBD1. The V and J ends lost 1 base and 6 bases, in that order; junction bases with no gene match: 1. Per germline, CDR1 SGHTA and CDR2 FQGNSA. This CDR3 region has 14 residues. Written as DNA, the CDR3 is TGTGCCAGCAGCTTAGACAGGGGGGCCGGGGAGCTGTTTTTT. Residues: CASSLDRGAGELFF.

The chain is built from TRBV9 and TRBJ2-2, with D unresolved. Germline loops: CDR1 SGDLS, CDR2 YYNGEE. Between the trimmed V and J ends, which lost 1 base and 6 bases, there was a span of 7 bases. The CDR3 has 13 residues. The CDR3 sequence is CASSVSAAGELFF. For the CDR3, the DNA is TGTGCCAGCAGCGTATCTGCCGCCGGGGAGCTGTTTTTT.

Points on this clonotype: Given a much more abundant clone one base away, this may be a read error. V usage is TRBV7-3 and J usage is TRBJ2-7; 8 bases fit TRBD1. Germline CDR1 is SGHTA and CDR2 is FQGTGA. With V trimmed by 3 bases and J by 3 bases, 7 bases remained unmatched. CDR3 length: 15 amino acids. Here the CDR3 DNA reads TGTGCCAGCAGCTTGCTTCGGGACAGGAGCTACGAGCAGTACTTC. Its translation is CASSLLRDRSYEQYF. The full variable domain, with the rest looked up from reference TRBV7-3 and TRBJ2-7, is GAGVSQTPSNKVTEKGKYVELRCDPISGHTALYWYRQSLGQGPEFLIYFQGTGAADDSGLPNDRFFAVRPEGSVSTLKIQRTERGDSAVYLCASSLLRDRSYEQYFGPGTRLTVT.

This clonotype turned up a few times. This chain uses TRBV29-1 with TRBJ1-2; D gene ambiguous. This CDR3 contains 11 residues. Deletions cut 7 bases from V and 2 bases from J, with 8 bases between. CDR1 and CDR2 (germline): SQVTM, ANQGSEA. CDR3 DNA: TGCAGCGCCACTAGGAACTATGGCTACACCTTC. Encoded protein: CSATRNYGYTF.

This clonotype was picked up many times. The V gene is TRBV11-2, the J gene TRBJ2-5; D may be TRBD2 (6 bases). The CDR3 runs to 16 residues. Trimming left V 5 bases short and J 5 bases short, with 21 bases between. Germline lookup yields CDR1 SGHAT and CDR2 FQNNGV. CDR3 bases: TGTGCCAGCAGCCCCGCGGGGCTAGCGAGTGTGGAGACCCAGTACTTC. It specifies CASSPAGLASVETQYF.

The chain carries TRBV4-1 and TRBJ2-2; TRBD2 aligns across 8 bases. J gave up 7 bases and V 5 bases, and 9 bases lay outside the gene matches. Germline-derived CDR1 and CDR2 are MGHRA and YSYEKL. CDR3 length: 15 residues. In DNA, the CDR3 is TGCGCCAGCAGCGGCCCAGCGGGAGCGGTCGGGGAGCTGTTTTTT. Protein product: CASSGPAGAVGELFF.

This clonotype was counted between two and nine times. The rearrangement uses TRBV27 and TRBJ1-4, with 7 bases aligning to TRBD1. J gave up 2 bases and V 1 base, and 1 base lay outside the gene matches. CDR1 is MNHEY, CDR2 SMNVEV, per germline (reference sequence). This CDR3 is built from 15 residues. CDR3: CASSLWGQTNEKLFF. In DNA, the CDR3 is TGTGCCAGCAGTTTATGGGGACAGACTAATGAAAAACTGTTTTTT.

This clonotype appeared many times. The gene calls are TRBV6-6 and TRBJ1-1; TRBD1 aligns across 7 bases. The CDR3 consists of 15 residues. V was clipped by 0 bases and J by 6 bases; unmatched bases: 7. CDR1 and CDR2 from the germline V gene are MNHNY and SVGAGI (reference sequence). CDR3 DNA: TGTGCCAGCAGTTACTCAGGGGGCCTTTCCTCTGAAGCTTTCTTT. Its translation: CASSYSGGLSSEAFF.

The rearrangement uses TRBV12-3 or TRBV12-4 and TRBJ2-3; 10 nucleotides match TRBD2. The J segment lost 1 base and the V segment lost 6 bases, leaving 4 bases of the junction unmatched. The CDR3 has 15 residues. In DNA, the CDR3 is TGTGCCAGCAGCACCGGGACTAGCGGCACAGATACGCAGTATTTT. Amino acids: CASSTGTSGTDTQYF.

The V and J genes are TRBV9 and TRBJ1-1; D gene uncertain. Germline V gives CDR1 SGDLS, CDR2 YYNGEE. The CDR3 is 15 residues long. Trimming stripped 3 bases from V and 2 bases from J, with 14 bases between. CDR3 nucleotides: TGTGCCAGCAGCGGGCAAGGCAGGCCAAACACTGAAGCTTTCTTT. Translating gives CASSGQGRPNTEAFF.

Ten or more counts support this clonotype. The V and J genes are TRBV18 and TRBJ1-6; D is perhaps TRBD1 (5 bases). The germline V gene has CDR1 KGHSH and CDR2 LQKENI. V was cut by 3 bases and J by 10 bases, with 7 bases left in between. This CDR3 is built from 12 residues. DNA of the CDR3: TGTGCCAGCTCACCGCAGGGATCACCCCTCCACTTT. This codes for CASSPQGSPLHF. Based on the CDR3 plus reference TRBV18 and TRBJ1-6, the full variable domain is NAGVMQNPRHLVRRRGQEARLRCSPMKGHSHVYWYRQLPEEGLKFMVYLQKENIIDESGMPKERFSAEFPKEGPSILRIQQVVRGDSAAYFCASSPQGSPLHFGNGTRLTVT.